These T cell receptor beta chains were read from a single sample in a study of cytomegalovirus exposure and HLA in healthy donors. Assay: immunoSEQ multiplex PCR; the TCRdb copy retains only in-frame clones and omits some. Of 150,000 or so clones listed, 86% are singletons. The specimen sequenced was PBMCs. Receptor source: a human donor in good health. Each CDR3 is given with its conserved first and last residue. Each record gives: clone size, D gene, V gene, J gene, CDR3 DNA, CDR3 protein. D genes are given only for firm matches. Size is stated for part of the rows, as once, few or many counts, or as a class when the clone is expanded.

>NA|TRBD1|TRBV5-1|TRBJ1-3
TGCGCCAGCAGTAATGGACAGGCGGCGGGTGGAAACACCATATATTTT
CASSNGQAAGGNTIYF
>once|NA|TRBV2|TRBJ1-1
TGTGCCAGCAGTGAGTCCTACACTGAAGCTTTCTTT
CASSESYTEAFF
>NA|TRBD2|TRBV27|TRBJ2-3
TGTGCCAGCCGAGGACTAGCCGCAGATACGCAGTATTTT
CASRGLAADTQYF
>NA|TRBD1|TRBV5-6|TRBJ2-5
TGTGCCAGCAGACATATGACAGGGCCGCCGCAAGAGACCCAGTACTTC
CASRHMTGPPQETQYF
>NA|TRBD1|TRBV6-1|TRBJ2-5
TGTGCCAGCAGCCGGACAGGGAAAGAGACCCAGTACTTC
CASSRTGKETQYF
>NA|NA|TRBV5-1|TRBJ2-7
TGCGCCAGCAGCCCCCTCGAGGCCTACGAGCAGTACTTC
CASSPLEAYEQYF
>NA|TRBD2|TRBV27|TRBJ2-7
TGTGCCAGCAGTTGGGCGCTAGCGGCCTCCTACGAGCAGTACTTC
CASSWALAASYEQYF
>once|TRBD1|TRBV2|TRBJ2-1
TGTGCCAGCAGTCCGGGACAGGGGGCTCTCGATGAGCAGTTCTTC
CASSPGQGALDEQFF
>NA|NA|TRBV28|TRBJ2-1
TGTGCCAGCAGTTTTATTCGGTGGCGGGACCCCTACAATGAGCAGTTCTTC
CASSFIRWRDPYNEQFF
>NA|NA|TRBV25-1|TRBJ2-6
TGTGCCAGCACGCCCAATGAAGCAGGGGCCAACGTCCTGACTTTC
CASTPNEAGANVLTF